This TCR beta chain was recorded in a study of identical twins. General study points: Cross-sectional statistics, not tracking of the same donors, supported the conclusions. Monozygotic twin pairs showed more out-of-frame TCR alpha sharing than models estimated. Researchers reported excess low generation probability among twin-shared out-of-frame alpha sequences.

Unique molecular identifiers were present on the cDNA, which also gained a universal primer site by template switching. Each CDR3 protein is one row after TCRdb ran MiXCR on the 5' RACE reads. The sample has approximately 680,000 distinct CDR3 sequences, 7.1% seen once. The table lists this clonotype with many counts. What it binds is not known. These data were also filed under a second study, of yellow fever vaccine responses in identical twins.

Sequenced: PBMCs. This clonotype was obtained from a woman between 18 and 29 years old in good health.

The CDR3 nucleotides are TGTGCCACCTATAGCGGGAGCTCCTACGAGCAGTACTTC. Translating gives CATYSGSSYEQYF. The chain is built from TRBV10-3 and TRBJ2-7; 9 positions agree with TRBD2. Germline V CDR1 and CDR2: ENHRY, SYGVKD. CDR3 size: 13 residues. V shed 10 bases and J 0 bases; nucleotides not matched to a gene: 4.